The sequence of this T cell receptor (beta chain) was determined in a study of CXCR3-negative and CXCR3-positive naive CD8 T cells. Broader study findings: More hydrophobic TRB CDR3s occurred in CXCR3-positive than in CXCR3-negative naive cells. TRB CDR3 properties indicated TCR strength, while surface CD5 was similar across naive subsets.

Worth noting for this clonotype: As yet, its antigen is unknown.

The authors prepared UMI-labeled TRB cDNA libraries by 5' RACE. Reanalyzing the 5' RACE reads, TCRdb keeps one entry per CDR3 protein, without DNA. The table lists 95,000 to 100,000 distinct CDR3 sequences. CDR1 and CDR2 from the germline V gene are SGHAT and FQNNGV. The CDR3 has 16 amino acids. The specimen sequenced was naive CXCR3+ CD8+ T cells from blood. Subset reported: CD45RO-CCR7+CD27+CD95- naive CD8+ T cells expressing CXCR3 (TNR3+). The receptor was isolated from a human donor in good health. Some clones in this sample may be carry-over from other donors' samples. The rearrangement links TRBV11-2 to TRBJ2-5. CDR3 region: CASSFVSEVTQETQYF.